The 2 T cell receptor beta chains listed next were all sequenced from one sample in a study of T cells in tumors after PD-1 blockade. Method: immunoSEQ multiplex PCR; TCRdb's copy keeps in-frame clones and lacks some. The table shows 45,000 or so clones, with around four fifths occurring only once. The specimen comprised PBMCs, sampled before anti-PD-1 therapy. These receptors originate from a human donor with advanced basal cell or squamous cell carcinoma (not recorded which).

The chain has TRBV10-3 and TRBJ1-6; TRBD1 is a possible D gene (5 bases). The CDR3 loop spans 16 amino acids. CDR1 and CDR2 from the germline V gene are ENHRY and SYGVKD. V was pared by 0 bases and J by 9 bases, with 15 bases between. The CDR3 DNA reads TGTGCCATCAGTGAGTCTCAAGCAGGTGGGGCTTCACCCCTCCACTTT. The encoded protein is CAISESQAGGASPLHF.

This chain uses TRBV28 with TRBJ1-5; maybe TRBD1 (5 bases). The germline V gene has CDR1 MDHEN and CDR2 SYDVKM. The CDR3 spans 14 residues. V shed 6 bases and J shed 11 bases, with 20 bases lying between them. The CDR3 region has the DNA TGTGCCAGCAGCCGTCAACAGGTTGGGATCGCCCAGCATTTT. Its protein product is CASSRQQVGIAQHF.